This T cell receptor beta chain was identified during a study of T cell repertoires in cytomegalovirus infection. This clonotype was counted ten times or more. As yet, its antigen is unknown. Trimming stripped 6 bases from V and 7 bases from J, with 18 bases between. From germline, CDR1 is LNHDA and CDR2 SQIVND (reference sequence). The CDR3 is 14 residues long. TCRdb re-derived calls from the reads in MiXCR, one entry per CDR3 protein. The sample contains 200,000 to 300,000 distinct CDR3 sequences, approximately 9.2% of which appear only once. General study findings and limits: HLA-C-restricted CMV clonotypes gave the most frequent clonotype in two of eight donors.

The gene calls are TRBV19 and TRBJ2-5; the D gene is possibly TRBD1 (8 bases). Sequences were obtained from PBMCs. The clonotype comes from a human donor in good health (CMV status not recorded). Some clones in this sample may be carry-over from other donors' samples. CDR3 loop: CASSGGTGSTTQYF. The CDR3 bases are TGTGCCAGTAGCGGGGGGACAGGTTCTACGACCCAGTACTTC. The whole variable domain, remainder taken from reference TRBV19 and TRBJ2-5, is DGGITQSPKYLFRKEGQNVTLSCEQNLNHDAMYWYRQDPGQGLRLIYYSQIVNDFQKGDIAEGYSVSREKKESFPLTVTSAQKNPTAFYLCASSGGTGSTTQYFGPGTRLLVL.